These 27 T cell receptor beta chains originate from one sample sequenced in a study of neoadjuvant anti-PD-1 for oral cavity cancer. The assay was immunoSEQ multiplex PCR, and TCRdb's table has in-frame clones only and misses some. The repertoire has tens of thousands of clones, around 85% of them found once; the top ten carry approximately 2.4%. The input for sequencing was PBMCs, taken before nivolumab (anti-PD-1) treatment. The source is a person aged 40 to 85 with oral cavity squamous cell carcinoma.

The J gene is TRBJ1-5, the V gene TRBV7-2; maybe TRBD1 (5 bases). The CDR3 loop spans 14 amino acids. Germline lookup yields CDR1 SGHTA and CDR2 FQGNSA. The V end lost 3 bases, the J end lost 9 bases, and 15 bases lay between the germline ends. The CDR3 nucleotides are TGTGCCAGCAGCTTCGATTCGGGGGTGGGGCCCCAGCATTTT. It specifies CASSFDSGVGPQHF.

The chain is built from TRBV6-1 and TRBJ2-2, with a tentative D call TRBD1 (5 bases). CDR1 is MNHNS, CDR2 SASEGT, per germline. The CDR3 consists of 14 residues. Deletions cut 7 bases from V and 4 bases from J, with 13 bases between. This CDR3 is CASTSGFGTGELFF. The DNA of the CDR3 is TGTGCCAGCACATCAGGGTTCGGCACCGGGGAGCTGTTTTTT.

The CDR3 bases are TGTGCCAGCTCACCGGGGGGAACAAAGCAGCCCCAGCATTTT. Translated: CASSPGGTKQPQHF. The chain is built from TRBV18 and TRBJ1-5; D possibly corresponds to TRBD1 (5 bases). There are 14 residues in the CDR3. V was clipped by 3 bases and J by 7 bases, with 13 bases between them. Germline assignment: CDR1 KGHSH and CDR2 LQKENI.

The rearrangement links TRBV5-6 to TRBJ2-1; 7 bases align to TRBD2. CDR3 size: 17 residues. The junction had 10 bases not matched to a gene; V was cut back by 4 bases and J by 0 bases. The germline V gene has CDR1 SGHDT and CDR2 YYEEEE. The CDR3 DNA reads TGTGCCAGCAGCGACCGGACTGCGGGGGTCTCCTACAATGAGCAGTTCTTC. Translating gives CASSDRTAGVSYNEQFF.

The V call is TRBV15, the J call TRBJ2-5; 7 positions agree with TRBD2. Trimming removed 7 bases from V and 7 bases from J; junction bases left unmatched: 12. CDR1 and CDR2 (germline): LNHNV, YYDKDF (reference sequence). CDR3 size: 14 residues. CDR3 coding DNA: TGTGCCACCAACTCACCCGGGTGGGGGGGGACCCAGTACTTC. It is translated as CATNSPGWGGTQYF.

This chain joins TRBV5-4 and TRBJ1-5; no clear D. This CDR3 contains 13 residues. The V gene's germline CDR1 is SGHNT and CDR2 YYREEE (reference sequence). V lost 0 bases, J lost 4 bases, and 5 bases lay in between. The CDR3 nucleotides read TGTGCCAGCAGCTTGGAGCGAAATCAGCCCCAGCATTTT. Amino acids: CASSLERNQPQHF. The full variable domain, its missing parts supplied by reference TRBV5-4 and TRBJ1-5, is ETGVTQSPTHLIKTRGQQVTLRCSSQSGHNTVSWYQQALGQGPQFIFQYYREEENGRGNFPPRFSGLQFPNYSSELNVNALELDDSALYLCASSLERNQPQHFGDGTRLSIL.

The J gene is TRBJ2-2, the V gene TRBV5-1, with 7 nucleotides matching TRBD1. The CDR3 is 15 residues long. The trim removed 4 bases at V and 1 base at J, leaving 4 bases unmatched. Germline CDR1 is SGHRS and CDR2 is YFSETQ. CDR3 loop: CASSNRTGNTGELFF. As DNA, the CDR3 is TGCGCCAGCAGCAATCGGACAGGGAACACCGGGGAGCTGTTTTTT.

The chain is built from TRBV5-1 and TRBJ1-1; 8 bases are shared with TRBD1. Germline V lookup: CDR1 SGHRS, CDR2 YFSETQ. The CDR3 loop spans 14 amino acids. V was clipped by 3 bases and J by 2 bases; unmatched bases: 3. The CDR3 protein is CASSSGQGNTEAFF. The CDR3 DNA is TGCGCCAGCAGCTCCGGACAGGGAAACACTGAAGCTTTCTTT.

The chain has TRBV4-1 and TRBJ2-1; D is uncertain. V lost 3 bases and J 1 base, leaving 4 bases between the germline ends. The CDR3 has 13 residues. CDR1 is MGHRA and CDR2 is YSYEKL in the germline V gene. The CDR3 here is CASSQISYNEQFF. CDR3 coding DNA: TGCGCCAGCAGCCAGATTTCCTACAATGAGCAGTTCTTC.

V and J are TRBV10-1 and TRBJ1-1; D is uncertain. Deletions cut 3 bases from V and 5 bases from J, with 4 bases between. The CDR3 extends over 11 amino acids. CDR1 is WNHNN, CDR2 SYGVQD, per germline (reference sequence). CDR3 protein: CASSDATEAFF. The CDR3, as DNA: TGCGCCAGCAGTGATGCAACTGAAGCTTTCTTT.

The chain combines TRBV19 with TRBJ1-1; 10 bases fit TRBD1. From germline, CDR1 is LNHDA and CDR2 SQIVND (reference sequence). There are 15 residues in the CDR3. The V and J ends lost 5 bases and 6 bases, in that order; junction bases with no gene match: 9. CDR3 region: CASSPGDRGNAEAFF. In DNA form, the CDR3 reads TGTGCCAGTAGTCCCGGGGACAGGGGAAACGCTGAAGCTTTCTTT.

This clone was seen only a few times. The CDR3 protein is CASSYYRQETQYF. The CDR3 coding sequence is TGTGCCAGCAGTTACTACAGGCAAGAGACCCAGTACTTC. V usage is TRBV6-6 and J usage is TRBJ2-5, with a weak D call TRBD1 (5 bases). Germline V lookup: CDR1 MNHNY, CDR2 SVGAGI (reference sequence). V lost 1 base and J lost 2, with 5 bases in between. CDR3 length: 13 residues.

This CDR3 is CASSLGGGTEAFF. CDR3 coding DNA: TGTGCCAGCAGCTTAGGGGGGGGCACTGAAGCTTTCTTT. This chain connects TRBV7-2 to TRBJ1-1, with D maybe TRBD1 (5 bases). Germline-derived CDR1 and CDR2 are SGHTA and FQGNSA. V was cut by 1 base and J by 4 bases, with 7 bases left in between. This CDR3 region has 13 residues.

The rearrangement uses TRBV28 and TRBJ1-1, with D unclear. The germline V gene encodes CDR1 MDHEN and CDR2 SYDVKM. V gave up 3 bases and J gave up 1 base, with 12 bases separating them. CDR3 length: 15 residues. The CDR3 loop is CASSFARHKNTEAFF. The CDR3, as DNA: TGTGCCAGCAGTTTTGCGAGACACAAGAACACTGAAGCTTTCTTT.

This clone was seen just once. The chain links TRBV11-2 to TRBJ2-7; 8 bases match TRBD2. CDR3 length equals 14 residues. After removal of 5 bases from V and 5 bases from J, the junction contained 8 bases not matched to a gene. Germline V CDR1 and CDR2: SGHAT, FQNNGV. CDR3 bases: TGTGCCAGCAGCAAAGCGGGAGCTGGAAACGAGCAGTACTTC. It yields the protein CASSKAGAGNEQYF.

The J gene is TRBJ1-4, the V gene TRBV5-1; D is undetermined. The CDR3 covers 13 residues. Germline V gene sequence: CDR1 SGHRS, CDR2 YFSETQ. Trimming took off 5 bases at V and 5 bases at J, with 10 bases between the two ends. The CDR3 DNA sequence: TGCGCCAGCAGGCGGGCAGAGAATGAAAAACTGTTTTTT. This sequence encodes CASRRAENEKLFF.

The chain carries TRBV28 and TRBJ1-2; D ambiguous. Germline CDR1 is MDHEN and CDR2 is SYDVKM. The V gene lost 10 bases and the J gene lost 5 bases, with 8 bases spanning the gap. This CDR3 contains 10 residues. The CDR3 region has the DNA TGTGCCACCCAGAAGTATGGCTACACCTTC. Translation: CATQKYGYTF.

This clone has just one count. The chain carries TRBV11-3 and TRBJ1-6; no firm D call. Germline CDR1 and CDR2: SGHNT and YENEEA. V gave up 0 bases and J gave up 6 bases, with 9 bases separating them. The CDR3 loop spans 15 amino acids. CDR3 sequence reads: CASSLDGTVNSPLHF. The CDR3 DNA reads TGTGCCAGCAGCTTAGATGGAACAGTTAATTCACCCCTCCACTTT.

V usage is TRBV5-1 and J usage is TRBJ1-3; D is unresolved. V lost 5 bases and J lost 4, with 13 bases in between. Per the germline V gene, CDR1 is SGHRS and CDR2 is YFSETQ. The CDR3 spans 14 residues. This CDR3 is CASSFGRQGNTIYF. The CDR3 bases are TGCGCCAGCAGTTTCGGACGTCAAGGAAACACCATATATTTT.

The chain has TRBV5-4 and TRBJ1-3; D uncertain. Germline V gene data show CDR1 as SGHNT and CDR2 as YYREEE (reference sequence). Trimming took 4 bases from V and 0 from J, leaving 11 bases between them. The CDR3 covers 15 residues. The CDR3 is CASSLDQFSGNTIYF. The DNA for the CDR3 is TGTGCCAGCAGCCTGGACCAATTCTCTGGAAACACCATATATTTT. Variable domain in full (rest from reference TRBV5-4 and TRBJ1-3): ETGVTQSPTHLIKTRGQQVTLRCSSQSGHNTVSWYQQALGQGPQFIFQYYREEENGRGNFPPRFSGLQFPNYSSELNVNALELDDSALYLCASSLDQFSGNTIYFGEGSWLTVV.

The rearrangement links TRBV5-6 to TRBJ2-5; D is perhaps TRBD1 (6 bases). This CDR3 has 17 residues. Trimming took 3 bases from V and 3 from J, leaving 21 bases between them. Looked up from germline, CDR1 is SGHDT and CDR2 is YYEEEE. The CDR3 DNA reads TGTGCCAGCAGCTGGGATTTAAACGGGACACCCGAAGAGACCCAGTACTTC. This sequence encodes CASSWDLNGTPEETQYF.

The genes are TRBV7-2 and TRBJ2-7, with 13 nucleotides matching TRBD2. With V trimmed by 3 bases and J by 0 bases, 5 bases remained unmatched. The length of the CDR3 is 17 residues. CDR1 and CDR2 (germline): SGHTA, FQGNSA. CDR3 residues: CASSFRTSGRTSYEQYF. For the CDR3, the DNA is TGTGCCAGCAGCTTTCGGACTAGCGGGAGAACCTCCTACGAGCAGTACTTC.

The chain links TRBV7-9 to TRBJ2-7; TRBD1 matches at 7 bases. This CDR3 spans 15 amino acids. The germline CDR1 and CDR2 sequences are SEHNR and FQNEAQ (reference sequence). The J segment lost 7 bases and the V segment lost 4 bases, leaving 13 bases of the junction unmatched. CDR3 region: CASSSRGRGLDEQYF. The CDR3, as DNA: TGTGCCAGCAGCTCCCGGGGTAGGGGGCTGGATGAGCAGTACTTC.

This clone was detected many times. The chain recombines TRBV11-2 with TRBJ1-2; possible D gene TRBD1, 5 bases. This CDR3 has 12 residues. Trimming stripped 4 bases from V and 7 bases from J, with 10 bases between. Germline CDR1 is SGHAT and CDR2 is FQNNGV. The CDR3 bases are TGTGCCAGCAGCTCAGACAGATTTGGCTACACCTTC. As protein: CASSSDRFGYTF. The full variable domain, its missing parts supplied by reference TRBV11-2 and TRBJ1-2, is EAGVAQSPRYKIIEKRQSVAFWCNPISGHATLYWYQQILGQGPKLLIQFQNNGVVDDSQLPKDRFSAERLKGVDSTLKIQPAKLEDSAVYLCASSSDRFGYTFGSGTRLTVV.

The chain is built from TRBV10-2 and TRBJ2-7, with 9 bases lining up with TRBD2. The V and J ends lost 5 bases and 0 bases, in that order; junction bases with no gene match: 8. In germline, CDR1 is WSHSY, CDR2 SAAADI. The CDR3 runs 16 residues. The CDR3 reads CASSPLGSGGSYEQYF. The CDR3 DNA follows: TGCGCCAGCAGTCCCCTGGGTAGCGGGGGCTCCTACGAGCAGTACTTC.

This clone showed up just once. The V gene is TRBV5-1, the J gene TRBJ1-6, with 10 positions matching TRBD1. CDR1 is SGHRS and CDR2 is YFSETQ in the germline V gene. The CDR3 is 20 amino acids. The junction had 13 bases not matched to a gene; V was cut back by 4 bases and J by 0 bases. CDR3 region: CASSTRQGASQSSYNSPLHF. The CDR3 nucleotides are TGCGCCAGCAGCACTCGACAGGGGGCCTCACAAAGCTCCTATAATTCACCCCTCCACTTT. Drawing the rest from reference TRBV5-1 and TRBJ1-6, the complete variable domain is KAGVTQTPRYLIKTRGQQVTLSCSPISGHRSVSWYQQTPGQGLQFLFEYFSETQRNKGNFPGRFSGRQFSNSRSEMNVSTLELGDSALYLCASSTRQGASQSSYNSPLHFGNGTRLTVT.

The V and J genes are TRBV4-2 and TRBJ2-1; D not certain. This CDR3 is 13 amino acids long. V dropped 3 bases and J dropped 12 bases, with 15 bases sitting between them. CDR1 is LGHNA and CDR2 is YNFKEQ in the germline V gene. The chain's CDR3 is CASSQGSSRVQFF. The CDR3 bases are TGTGCCAGCAGCCAGGGTTCGAGCCGCGTGCAGTTCTTC.